Each of the 30 T cell receptor beta chains below was sequenced from the same sample in a study of blood T cell repertoires in COVID-19. Produced via immunoSEQ multiplex PCR; TCRdb's table is partial and in-frame only. Of about 72,000 clones listed, roughly 87% are singletons. Source material: peripheral blood. The receptor source for this set is a human donor in a cohort sampled during active COVID-19.

The V gene is TRBV21-1, the J gene TRBJ1-1; the table names TRBD1, a call not compared with the DNA. TRBV21-1 corresponds to a pseudogene. The CDR3 is 16 amino acids. CDR3 nucleotide sequence: TGTGCCAGCAGCAAAGTGGGCAGGAAGCACCCCCCTGAAGCTTTCTTT. The encoded protein is CASSKVGRKHPPEAFF.

This chain joins TRBV7-2 and TRBJ1-2; no clear D. The V end lost 2 bases, the J end lost 1 base, and 8 bases lay between the germline ends. The CDR3 consists of 14 residues. Germline V gene data show CDR1 as SGHTA and CDR2 as FQGNSA. The CDR3 reads CASSLFPLNYGYTF. For the CDR3, the DNA is TGTGCCAGCAGCTTATTCCCACTTAACTATGGCTACACCTTC.

V is TRBV2 and J is TRBJ1-6; D gene unclear. CDR1 is SNHLY and CDR2 is FYNNEI in the germline V gene. There are 14 residues in the CDR3. With 6 bases removed from V and 6 bases from J, the gap between germline ends came to 12 bases. The CDR3 sequence: CASSDNPSNSPLHF. CDR3 nucleotides: TGTGCCAGCAGCGATAACCCGAGTAATTCACCCCTCCACTTT.

The V and J genes are TRBV14 and TRBJ1-1; possibly TRBD1 for D (5 bases). Germline CDR1 is SGHDN and CDR2 is FVKESK. The CDR3 spans 13 residues. V was trimmed by 6 bases and J by 7 bases, leaving 15 bases between them. The CDR3 protein is CASRPRKGLEAFF. CDR3 DNA sequence: TGTGCCAGCAGACCCCGGAAGGGGCTTGAAGCTTTCTTT.

This rearrangement joins TRBV5-1 to TRBJ2-2; TRBD1 aligns across 9 bases. There are 17 residues in the CDR3. CDR1 and CDR2 from the germline V gene are SGHRS and YFSETQ. Trimming took 5 bases from V and 0 from J; bases not matched to a gene: 8. The CDR3 nucleotides are TGCGCCAGCAGTCTCTGGACAGGGGCCGCGAACACCGGGGAGCTGTTTTTT. It specifies CASSLWTGAANTGELFF.

This clone was counted a few times. The chain links TRBV6-5 to TRBJ2-7; 8 bases fit TRBD1. The germline gives CDR1 MNHEY, CDR2 SVGAGI. The CDR3 contains 15 residues. V lost 2 bases, J lost 5 bases, and 8 bases stayed unmatched. Written as DNA, the CDR3 is TGTGCCAGCAGTTACACAGCGACAGGGGCCGACGAGCAGTACTTC. This sequence encodes CASSYTATGADEQYF.

This clone has a count of ten or more. V gene TRBV27 combines with J gene TRBJ1-5, with unresolved D. This CDR3 region has 14 residues. V was cut by 6 bases and J by 3 bases, with 12 bases left in between. Per germline, CDR1 MNHEY and CDR2 SMNVEV (reference sequence). The CDR3 protein is CASRSRRVNQPQHF. As DNA, the CDR3 is TGTGCCAGCAGGTCTAGACGGGTCAATCAGCCCCAGCATTTT.

This chain joins TRBV18 and TRBJ2-7; perhaps TRBD1 as D (6 bases). This CDR3 is built from 15 residues. Germline CDR1 KGHSH, CDR2 LQKENI. Trimming shortened V by 4 bases and J by 5 bases, and 18 bases separated the two germline ends. The CDR3 nucleotides read TGTGCCAGCTCACAAACAGGGAATGAAGAAAACGAGCAGTACTTC. Its translation is CASSQTGNEENEQYF.

The chain couples TRBV9 to TRBJ1-1; D is possibly TRBD1 (5 bases). The CDR3 covers 12 residues. Trimming took 0 bases from V and 8 from J, leaving 8 bases between them. Germline loops: CDR1 SGDLS, CDR2 YYNGEE. The CDR3 DNA is TGTGCCAGCAGCGTAGTACGGGGGGAAGCTTTCTTT. Translation gives CASSVVRGEAFF.

The chain couples TRBV7-6 to TRBJ2-5, with D tentatively TRBD2 (6 bases). The CDR3 runs 16 residues. With 2 bases removed from V and 0 bases from J, the gap between germline ends came to 13 bases. The germline V gene has CDR1 SGHVS and CDR2 FNYEAQ. Here the CDR3 DNA reads TGTGCCAGCAGCTTATATTTAGGGGAGGACCAAGAGACCCAGTACTTC. Translating gives CASSLYLGEDQETQYF.

The J gene is TRBJ2-5, the V gene TRBV5-1; 9 positions agree with TRBD2. V gave up 2 bases and J gave up 4 bases; unmatched junction bases: 9. Germline lookup yields CDR1 SGHRS and CDR2 YFSETQ. The length of the CDR3 is 16 residues. The CDR3 sequence: CASSFGRGGRPETQYF. The CDR3 DNA follows: TGCGCCAGCAGCTTTGGGCGGGGGGGCCGGCCAGAGACCCAGTACTTC.

This clone was detected once. The V and J genes are TRBV6-1 and TRBJ1-4; D possibly corresponds to TRBD1 (5 bases). Per the germline V gene, CDR1 is MNHNS and CDR2 is SASEGT. The V gene lost 2 bases and the J gene lost 4 bases, with 11 bases spanning the gap. The CDR3 is made up of 15 amino acids. CDR3 DNA sequence: TGTGCCAGCAGTGAACGGACGGACAATAATGAAAAACTGTTTTTT. Encoded protein: CASSERTDNNEKLFF.

The rearrangement links TRBV5-6 to TRBJ2-1; 8 bases fit TRBD2. Per the germline V gene, CDR1 is SGHDT and CDR2 is YYEEEE. The V and J ends lost 5 bases and 3 bases, in that order; junction bases with no gene match: 4. The CDR3 is 14 amino acids. Here the CDR3 reads CASSYLAGYNEQFF. CDR3 nucleotides: TGTGCCAGCAGTTACCTAGCGGGCTACAATGAGCAGTTCTTC.

This CDR3 is CASREGQGDEKLFF. Written as DNA, the CDR3 is TGTGCCAGCAGGGAGGGACAGGGAGATGAAAAACTGTTTTTT. This chain links TRBV2 with TRBJ1-4, with 9 bases that match TRBD1. V dropped 6 bases and J dropped 6; count of bases not matched to a gene: 5. CDR3 length: 14 residues. Germline CDR1 is SNHLY and CDR2 is FYNNEI.

The chain is built from TRBV7-3 and TRBJ2-2; D is possibly TRBD1 (5 bases). Trimming shortened V by 5 bases and J by 1 base, and 11 bases separated the two germline ends. CDR1 and CDR2 from the germline V gene are SGHTA and FQGTGA. The CDR3 loop spans 15 amino acids. For the CDR3, the DNA is TGTGCCAGCAGCCCCCAGCAGGGGAACACCGGGGAGCTGTTTTTT. Translating gives CASSPQQGNTGELFF.

The chain combines TRBV6-5 with TRBJ1-5; possibly TRBD1 for D (6 bases). The germline V gene has CDR1 MNHEY and CDR2 SVGAGI. Trimming removed 6 bases at V and 5 bases at J, with 8 bases between. CDR3 size: 12 residues. CDR3 protein: CASRAGDQPQHF. Here the CDR3 DNA reads TGTGCCAGCAGGGCAGGGGATCAGCCCCAGCATTTT.

V gene TRBV5-6 combines with J gene TRBJ1-5, with D maybe TRBD1 (6 bases). The germline CDR1 and CDR2 sequences are SGHDT and YYEEEE. The ends were cut back, 3 bases at V and 7 bases at J, with 17 bases in the middle. This CDR3 is 15 amino acids long. The CDR3 region is CASSSRFQGNQPQHF. Written as DNA, the CDR3 is TGTGCCAGCAGCTCGAGATTCCAGGGGAACCAGCCCCAGCATTTT.

This clone was counted between two and nine times. The chain has TRBV4-2 and TRBJ2-7; TRBD2 matches 7 bases. Trimming cost V 0 bases and J 3 bases; bases outside gene matches: 5. Germline CDR1 is LGHNA and CDR2 is YNFKEQ. The CDR3 loop spans 15 amino acids. The CDR3 DNA sequence: TGTGCCAGCAGCCAAGATGCGGGGGACCTCTACGAGCAGTACTTC. Encoded protein: CASSQDAGDLYEQYF.

The V call is TRBV5-4, the J call TRBJ2-7; the match to TRBD2 covers 8 bases. The CDR3 is made up of 15 amino acids. Germline V gives CDR1 SGHNT, CDR2 YYREEE (reference sequence). V lost 4 bases and J lost 2; bases outside the gene matches: 8. CDR3: CASSGGGGTTYEQYF. DNA for the CDR3: TGTGCCAGCAGCGGGGGCGGGGGGACTACCTACGAGCAGTACTTC.

The chain couples TRBV19 to TRBJ2-3; weak D call: TRBD2 (6 bases). Germline lookup yields CDR1 LNHDA and CDR2 SQIVND (reference sequence). This CDR3 has 11 residues. The germline V and J ends were trimmed by 7 bases and 8 bases, with 10 bases remaining between them. The chain's CDR3 is CASIMEGTQYF. DNA for the CDR3: TGTGCCAGTATAATGGAGGGTACGCAGTATTTT. The full variable domain, rest sourced from reference TRBV19 and TRBJ2-3, is DGGITQSPKYLFRKEGQNVTLSCEQNLNHDAMYWYRQDPGQGLRLIYYSQIVNDFQKGDIAEGYSVSREKKESFPLTVTSAQKNPTAFYLCASIMEGTQYFGPGTRLTVL.

The chain employs TRBV10-3 and TRBJ1-1; D not certain. Per germline, CDR1 ENHRY and CDR2 SYGVKD. This CDR3 is built from 14 residues. The V end was cut by 4 bases, the J end by 1 base, with 10 bases between. CDR3 loop: CAISGMGGNTEAFF. The CDR3 DNA follows: TGTGCCATCAGTGGAATGGGAGGGAACACTGAAGCTTTCTTT.

This clone was recorded a few times. The chain carries TRBV29-1 and TRBJ1-2; tentatively, D is TRBD1 (6 bases). Germline-derived CDR1 and CDR2 are SQVTM and ANQGSEA. The V end was cut by 7 bases, the J end by 7 bases, with 19 bases between. The CDR3 runs 13 residues. In DNA, the CDR3 is TGCAGCGCGCAGAATCCACAGGGAACTGGCTACACCTTC. It yields the protein CSAQNPQGTGYTF.

This clone came up once. The chain is built from TRBV19 and TRBJ1-2; 11 bases line up with TRBD1. V gave up 8 bases and J gave up 5 bases; unmatched junction bases: 7. This CDR3 is 14 amino acids long. The germline V gene has CDR1 LNHDA and CDR2 SQIVND (reference sequence). CDR3 sequence: CASSRDRGRYGYTF. CDR3 DNA sequence: TGTGCCAGTTCGAGGGACAGGGGGAGGTATGGCTACACCTTC.

V and J are TRBV24-1 and TRBJ2-6; 8 positions match TRBD1. J was trimmed by 0 bases and V by 8 bases; bases with no gene match: 8. CDR3 size: 17 residues. Germline CDR1 reads KGHDR; CDR2 reads SFDVKD. CDR3 in amino acids: CATNAGTGRSGANVLTF. The CDR3 DNA sequence: TGTGCCACCAATGCCGGGACAGGTCGCTCTGGGGCCAACGTCCTGACTTTC.

Comments on this clone: Within the sample, other DNA sequences also encode this same CDR3. This chain connects TRBV7-2 to TRBJ2-7; D might be TRBD2 (5 bases). The V end lost 9 bases, the J end lost 3 bases, and 15 bases lay between the germline ends. The germline CDR1 and CDR2 sequences are SGHTA and FQGNSA. The length of the CDR3 is 13 residues. The CDR3 is CASSAYLSYEQYF. The CDR3 DNA reads as TGTGCCAGTAGCGCTTACCTAAGCTACGAGCAGTACTTC.

The J gene is TRBJ2-7, the V gene TRBV6-2 or TRBV6-3, with 7 nucleotides matching TRBD2. CDR1 and CDR2 from the germline V gene are MNHEY and SVGEGT. The CDR3 totals 15 residues. V was clipped by 0 bases and J by 2 bases; unmatched bases: 4. The CDR3 protein is CASSYSSGATYEQYF. The CDR3 DNA is TGTGCCAGCAGTTACTCGAGCGGGGCTACCTACGAGCAGTACTTC.

As regards this clone: The identical CDR3 is also encoded by other nucleotide sequences in the sample. The J gene is TRBJ1-2, the V gene TRBV29-1; TRBD1 aligns across 8 bases. There are 12 residues in the CDR3. Per germline, CDR1 SQVTM and CDR2 ANQGSEA. Trimming removed 4 bases from V and 5 bases from J; junction bases left unmatched: 3. The CDR3, as DNA: TGCAGCGTTGGGGACAGGTATTATGGCTACACCTTC. Amino acid sequence: CSVGDRYYGYTF.

V usage is TRBV4-1 and J usage is TRBJ2-7; TRBD1 matches 10 bases. CDR1 and CDR2 (germline): MGHRA, YSYEKL. Losses at the gene ends were 0 bases for V and 5 bases for J; bases not matched to a gene: 7. The CDR3 consists of 16 residues. The CDR3 DNA sequence: TGCGCCAGCAGCCAAGATGGGACAGGGGTACGGAACGAGCAGTACTTC. Translated: CASSQDGTGVRNEQYF.

The table lists this clone with a count of one. The CDR3 region has the DNA TGTGCCATACAGGGAAGAGGCTACACCTTC. The encoded protein is CAIQGRGYTF. V and J are TRBV2 and TRBJ1-2, with D maybe TRBD1 (6 bases). There are 10 residues in the CDR3. From germline, CDR1 is SNHLY and CDR2 FYNNEI. Trimming shortened V by 10 bases and J by 8 bases, and 11 bases separated the two germline ends.

The chain is built from TRBV5-6 and TRBJ2-7; TRBD1 matches 10 bases. Germline V gives CDR1 SGHDT, CDR2 YYEEEE. There are 12 residues in the CDR3. V lost 7 bases and J lost 3; bases outside the gene matches: 1. The CDR3 sequence: CASGTGDYEQYF. CDR3 in DNA: TGTGCCAGCGGGACAGGGGACTACGAGCAGTACTTC.